These 11 T cell receptor beta chains were sequenced from one sample in a study of cytomegalovirus exposure and HLA in healthy donors. Researchers ran the PCR with 60 Vbeta and 13 Jbeta primers. Generated by immunoSEQ multiplex PCR, the TCRdb table keeps only in-frame clones and is missing some. The repertoire has around 120,000 clones, 75% to 90% of them found once; the top ten carry 8.5% to 10%. Sequenced: PBMCs. These TCRs come from a female donor in good health and CMV-seropositive.

The rearrangement uses TRBV10-3 and TRBJ1-1; a weak D match, TRBD1 (5 bases). CDR3 length: 15 amino acids. CDR1 is ENHRY and CDR2 is SYGVKD in the germline V gene. Between the trimmed V and J ends, which lost 5 bases and 0 bases, there was a span of 13 bases. The CDR3 sequence is CAISNTGTVNTEAFF. The CDR3 DNA reads as TGTGCCATCAGTAACACCGGGACTGTGAACACTGAAGCTTTCTTT.

This clone was picked up many times. The V call is TRBV6-1, the J call TRBJ1-5; a possible D gene is TRBD1 (6 bases). Germline V lookup: CDR1 MNHNS, CDR2 SASEGT. Trimming pared 8 bases from V and 9 bases from J, leaving 17 bases between. This CDR3 region has 13 residues. The CDR3 loop is CASAGASFGPQHF. CDR3 nucleotides: TGTGCCAGCGCAGGGGCGTCATTTGGGCCCCAGCATTTT.

Here the CDR3 reads CASSVGGTLRTEAFF. The DNA of the CDR3 is TGTGCCAGCAGCGTGGGGGGGACCTTGCGCACTGAAGCTTTCTTT. The chain couples TRBV9 to TRBJ1-1; D may be TRBD1 (5 bases). Germline V gives CDR1 SGDLS, CDR2 YYNGEE. Trimming took 2 bases from V and 4 from J, leaving 15 bases between them. CDR3 length: 15 amino acids.

The V and J genes are TRBV7-9 and TRBJ2-3; D unclear. The CDR3 is 12 residues long. Germline lookup yields CDR1 SEHNR and CDR2 FQNEAQ (reference sequence). V gave up 5 bases and J gave up 2 bases, with 5 bases separating them. The CDR3 region is CASSPHTDTQYF. CDR3 bases: TGTGCCAGCAGCCCCCACACAGATACGCAGTATTTT. The entire variable domain, with the rest obtained from reference TRBV7-9 and TRBJ2-3, is as follows: DTGVSQNPRHKITKRGQNVTFRCDPISEHNRLYWYRQTLGQGPEFLTYFQNEAQLEKSRLLSDRFSAERPKGSFSTLEIQRTEQGDSAMYLCASSPHTDTQYFGPGTRLTVL.

The CDR3 is CASSPNKNTEAFF. CDR3 DNA sequence: TGTGCCAGCTCACCAAACAAGAACACTGAAGCTTTCTTT. V and J are TRBV18 and TRBJ1-1; D call uncertain. Germline values: CDR1 KGHSH, CDR2 LQKENI. V was clipped by 2 bases and J by 1 base, with 5 bases between them. The CDR3 consists of 13 residues.

Concerning this clone: A junction boundary mismatches the germline segment, possibly from a read error. The chain employs TRBV15 and TRBJ1-1, with D perhaps matching TRBD1 (5 bases). In germline, CDR1 is LNHNV, CDR2 YYDKDF (reference sequence). This CDR3 contains 15 residues. The CDR3 sequence is CATSRDQGLGTEAFF. For the CDR3, the DNA is TGTGCCACCAGCCGAGATCAGGGTCTGGGAACTGAAGCTTTCTTT. Supplemented by reference TRBV15 and TRBJ1-1, the full variable domain reads DAMVIQNPRYQVTQFGKPVTLSCSQTLNHNVMYWYQQKSSQAPKLLFHYYDKDFNNEADTPDNFQSRRPNTSFCFLDIRSPGLGDTAMYLCATSRDQGLGTEAFFGQGTRLTVV.

This chain uses TRBV7-3 with TRBJ2-3, with 10 bases fitting TRBD1. CDR3 length: 15 residues. Germline CDR1 and CDR2: SGHTA and FQGTGA. Trimming took 5 bases from V and 2 from J; bases not matched to a gene: 4. CDR3 nucleotides: TGTGCCAGCAGCAGGACAGGGGGTCCCACAGATACGCAGTATTTT. Amino acids: CASSRTGGPTDTQYF.

The chain joins TRBV5-4 to TRBJ2-1; 10 bases are shared with TRBD1. V trimming: 5 bases; J trimming: 4 bases; junction bases outside the gene matches: 6. This CDR3 has 15 residues. Germline values: CDR1 SGHNT, CDR2 YYREEE (reference sequence). CDR3 region: CASSGGQGSYNEQFF. The CDR3 coding sequence is TGTGCCAGCAGTGGGGGACAGGGGTCGTACAATGAGCAGTTCTTC.

The CDR3 here is CASSPGRYEQYF. The DNA for the CDR3 is TGTGCCAGCTCACCAGGCCGATACGAGCAGTACTTC. This chain connects TRBV18 to TRBJ2-7; D is unresolved. The CDR3 runs to 12 residues. V lost 2 bases, J lost 4 bases, and 6 bases lay in between. The germline V gene encodes CDR1 KGHSH and CDR2 LQKENI.

The CDR3, as DNA: TGTGCCAGCAGTTACGAGGATTACACTGAAGCTTTCTTT. As protein: CASSYEDYTEAFF. The chain is built from TRBV6-5 and TRBJ1-1; D gene unclear. The germline CDR1 and CDR2 sequences are MNHEY and SVGAGI. V lost 2 bases, J lost 3 bases, and 7 bases lay in between. The CDR3 totals 13 residues.

The chain is built from TRBV18 and TRBJ2-1, with 9 bases aligning to TRBD1. Germline CDR1 is KGHSH and CDR2 is LQKENI. V shed 3 bases, J shed 7 bases, and the junction held 4 bases outside the gene matches. The CDR3 has 14 amino acids. This CDR3 is CASSPGQGGNEQFF. The CDR3 DNA reads TGTGCCAGCTCACCGGGACAGGGAGGGAATGAGCAGTTCTTC.